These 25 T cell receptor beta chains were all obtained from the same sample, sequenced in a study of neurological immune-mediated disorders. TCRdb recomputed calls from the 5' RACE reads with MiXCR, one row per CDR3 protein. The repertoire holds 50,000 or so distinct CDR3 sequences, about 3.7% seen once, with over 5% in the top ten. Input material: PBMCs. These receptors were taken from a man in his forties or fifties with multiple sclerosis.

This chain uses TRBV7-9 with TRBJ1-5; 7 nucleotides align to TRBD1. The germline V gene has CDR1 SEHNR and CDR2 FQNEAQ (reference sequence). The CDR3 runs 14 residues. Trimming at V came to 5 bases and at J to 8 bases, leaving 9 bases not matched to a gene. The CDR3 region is CASSTGQTPEPQHF. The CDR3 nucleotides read TGTGCCAGCAGCACGGGACAGACCCCTGAGCCCCAGCATTTT.

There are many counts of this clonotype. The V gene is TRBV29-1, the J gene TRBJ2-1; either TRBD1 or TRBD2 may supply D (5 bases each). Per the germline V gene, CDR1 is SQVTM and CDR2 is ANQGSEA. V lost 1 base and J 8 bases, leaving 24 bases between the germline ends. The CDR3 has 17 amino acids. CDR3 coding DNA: TGCAGCGTTGAAGGCGTACCGGGACCTACGCCTCCGGATGAGCAGTTCTTC. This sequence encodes CSVEGVPGPTPPDEQFF.

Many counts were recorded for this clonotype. The CDR3: CAISEGPYEQYF. In nucleotides, the CDR3 is TGTGCCATCAGTGAGGGCCCATACGAGCAGTACTTC. This sequence joins TRBV10-3 and TRBJ2-7; D ambiguous. CDR1 ENHRY and CDR2 SYGVKD come from the germline V gene. The length of the CDR3 is 12 residues. V was pared by 2 bases and J by 4 bases, with 6 bases between.

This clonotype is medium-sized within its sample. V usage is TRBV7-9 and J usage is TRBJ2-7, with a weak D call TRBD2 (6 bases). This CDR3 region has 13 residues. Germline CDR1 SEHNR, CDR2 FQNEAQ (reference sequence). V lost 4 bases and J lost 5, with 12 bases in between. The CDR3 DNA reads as TGTGCCAGCAGCTCCCTGTGGGGGGACGAGCAGTACTTC. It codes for CASSSLWGDEQYF.

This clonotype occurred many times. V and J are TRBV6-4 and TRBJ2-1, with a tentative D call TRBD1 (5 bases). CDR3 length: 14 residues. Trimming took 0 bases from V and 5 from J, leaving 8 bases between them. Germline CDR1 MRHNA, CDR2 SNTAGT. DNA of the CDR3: TGTGCCAGCAGTGACTCTAGGGGTCACAATGAGCAGTTCTTC. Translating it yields CASSDSRGHNEQFF.

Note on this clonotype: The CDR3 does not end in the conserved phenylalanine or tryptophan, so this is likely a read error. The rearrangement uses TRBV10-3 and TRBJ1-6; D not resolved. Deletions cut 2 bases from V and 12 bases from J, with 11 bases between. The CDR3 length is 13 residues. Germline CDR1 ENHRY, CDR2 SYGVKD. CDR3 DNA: TGTGCCATCAGTGAGACCAGCCGCCAACCCCTCCACAAT. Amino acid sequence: CAISETSRQPLHN.

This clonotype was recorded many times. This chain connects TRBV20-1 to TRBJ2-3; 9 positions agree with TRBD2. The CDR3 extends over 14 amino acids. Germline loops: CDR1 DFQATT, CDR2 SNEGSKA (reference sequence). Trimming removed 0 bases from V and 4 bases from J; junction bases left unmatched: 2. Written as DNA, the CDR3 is TGCAGTGCTAGAGACGTAGCGGGGGCAGATACGCAGTATTTT. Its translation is CSARDVAGADTQYF.

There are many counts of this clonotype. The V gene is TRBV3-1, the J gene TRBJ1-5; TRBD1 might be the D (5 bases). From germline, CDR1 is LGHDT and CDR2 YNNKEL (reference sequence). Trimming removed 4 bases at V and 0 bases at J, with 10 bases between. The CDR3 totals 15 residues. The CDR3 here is CASSLDSYSNQPQHF. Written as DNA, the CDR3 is TGTGCCAGCAGCCTTGACAGTTATAGCAATCAGCCCCAGCATTTT. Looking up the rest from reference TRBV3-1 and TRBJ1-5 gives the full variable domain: DTAVSQTPKYLVTQMGNDKSIKCEQNLGHDTMYWYKQDSKKFLKIMFSYNNKELIINETVPNRFSPKSPDKAHLNLHINSLELGDSAVYFCASSLDSYSNQPQHFGDGTRLSIL.

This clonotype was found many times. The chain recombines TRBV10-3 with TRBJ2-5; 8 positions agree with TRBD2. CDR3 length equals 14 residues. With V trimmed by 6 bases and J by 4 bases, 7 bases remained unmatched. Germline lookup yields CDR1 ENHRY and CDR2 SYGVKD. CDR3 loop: CAIRIGGARETQYF. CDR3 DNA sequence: TGTGCCATCAGAATCGGGGGGGCCCGAGAGACCCAGTACTTC.

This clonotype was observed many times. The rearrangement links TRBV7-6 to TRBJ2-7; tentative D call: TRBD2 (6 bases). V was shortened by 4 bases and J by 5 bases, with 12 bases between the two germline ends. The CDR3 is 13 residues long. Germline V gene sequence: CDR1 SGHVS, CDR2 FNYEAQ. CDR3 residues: CASSYSPGDEQYF. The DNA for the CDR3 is TGTGCCAGCAGCTACTCCCCGGGGGACGAGCAGTACTTC.

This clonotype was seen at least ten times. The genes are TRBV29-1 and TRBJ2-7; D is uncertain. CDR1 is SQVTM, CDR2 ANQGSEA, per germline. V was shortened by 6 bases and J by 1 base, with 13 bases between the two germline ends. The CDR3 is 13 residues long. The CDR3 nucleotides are TGCAGCGTCACCGTGGGTTTATCCTACGAGCAGTACTTC. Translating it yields CSVTVGLSYEQYF.

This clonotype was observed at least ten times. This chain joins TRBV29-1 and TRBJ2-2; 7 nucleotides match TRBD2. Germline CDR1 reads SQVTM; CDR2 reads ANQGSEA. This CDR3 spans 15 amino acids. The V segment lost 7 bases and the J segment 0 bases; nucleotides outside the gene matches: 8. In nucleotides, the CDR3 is TGCAGCGCATCGTTGGGAGGGGCGAACACCGGGGAGCTGTTTTTT. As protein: CSASLGGANTGELFF.

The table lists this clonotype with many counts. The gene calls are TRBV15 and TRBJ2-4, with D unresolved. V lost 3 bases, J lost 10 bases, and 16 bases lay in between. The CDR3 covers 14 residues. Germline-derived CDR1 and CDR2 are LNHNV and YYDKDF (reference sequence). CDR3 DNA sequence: TGTGCCACCAGCAGTAATAGGAATTTGGAAATTCAGTACTTC. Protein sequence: CATSSNRNLEIQYF.

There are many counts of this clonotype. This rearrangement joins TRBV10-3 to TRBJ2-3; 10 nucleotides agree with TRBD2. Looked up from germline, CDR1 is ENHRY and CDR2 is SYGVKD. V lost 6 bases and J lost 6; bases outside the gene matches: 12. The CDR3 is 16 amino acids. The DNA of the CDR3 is TGTGCCATCAGGGTCGAAACTAGCGGGGATGGGGATACGCAGTATTTT. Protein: CAIRVETSGDGDTQYF.

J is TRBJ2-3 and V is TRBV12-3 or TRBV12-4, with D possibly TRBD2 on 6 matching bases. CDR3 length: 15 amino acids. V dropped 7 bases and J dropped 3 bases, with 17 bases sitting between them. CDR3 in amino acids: CASMPGLPTTDTQYF. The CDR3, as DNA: TGTGCCAGCATGCCGGGACTCCCAACTACAGATACGCAGTATTTT.

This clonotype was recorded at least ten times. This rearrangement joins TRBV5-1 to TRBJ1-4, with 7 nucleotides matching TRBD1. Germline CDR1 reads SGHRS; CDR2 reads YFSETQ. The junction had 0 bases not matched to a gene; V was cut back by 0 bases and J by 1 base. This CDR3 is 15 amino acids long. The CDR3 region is CASSLGQGTNEKLFF. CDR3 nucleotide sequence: TGCGCCAGCAGCTTGGGACAGGGAACTAATGAAAAACTGTTTTTT.

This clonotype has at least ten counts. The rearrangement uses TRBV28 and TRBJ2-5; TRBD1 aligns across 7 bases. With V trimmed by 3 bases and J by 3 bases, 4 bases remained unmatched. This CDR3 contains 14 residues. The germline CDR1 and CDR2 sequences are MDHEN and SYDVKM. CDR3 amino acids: CASSFLGGEETQYF. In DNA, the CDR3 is TGTGCCAGCAGTTTTCTAGGGGGCGAAGAGACCCAGTACTTC.

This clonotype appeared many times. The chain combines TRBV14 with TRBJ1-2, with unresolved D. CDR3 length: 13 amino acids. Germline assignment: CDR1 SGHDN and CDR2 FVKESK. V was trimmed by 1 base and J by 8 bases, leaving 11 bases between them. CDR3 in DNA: TGTGCCAGCAGCCAAGGGCTGGGGAACGGCTACACCTTC. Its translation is CASSQGLGNGYTF.

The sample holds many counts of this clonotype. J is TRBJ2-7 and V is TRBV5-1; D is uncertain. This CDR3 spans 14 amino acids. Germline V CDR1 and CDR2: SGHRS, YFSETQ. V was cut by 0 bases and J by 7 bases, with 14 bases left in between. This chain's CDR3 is CASSLEAVLGEQYF. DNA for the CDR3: TGCGCCAGCAGCTTGGAGGCGGTCCTCGGGGAGCAGTACTTC.

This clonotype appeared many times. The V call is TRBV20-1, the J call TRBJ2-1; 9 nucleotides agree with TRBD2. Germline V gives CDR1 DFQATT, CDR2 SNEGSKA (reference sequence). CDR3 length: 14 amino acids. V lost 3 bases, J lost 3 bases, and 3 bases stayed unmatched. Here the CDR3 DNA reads TGCAGTGCTAGGACTAGCGGACTCTACAATGAGCAGTTCTTC. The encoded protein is CSARTSGLYNEQFF.

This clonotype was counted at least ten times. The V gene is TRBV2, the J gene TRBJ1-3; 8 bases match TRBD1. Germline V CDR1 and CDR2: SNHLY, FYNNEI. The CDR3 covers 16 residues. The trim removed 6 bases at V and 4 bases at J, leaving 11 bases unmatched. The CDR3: CASRPDRVRSGNTIYF. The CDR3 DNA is TGTGCCAGCAGGCCGGACAGGGTTAGGTCGGGAAACACCATATATTTT.

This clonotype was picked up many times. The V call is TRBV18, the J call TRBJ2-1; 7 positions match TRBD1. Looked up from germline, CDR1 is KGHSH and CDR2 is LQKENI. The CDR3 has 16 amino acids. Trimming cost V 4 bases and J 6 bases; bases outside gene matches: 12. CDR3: CASSLLRTGFSNEQFF. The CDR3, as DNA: TGTGCCAGCTCACTCCTACGGACAGGATTCAGCAATGAGCAGTTCTTC.

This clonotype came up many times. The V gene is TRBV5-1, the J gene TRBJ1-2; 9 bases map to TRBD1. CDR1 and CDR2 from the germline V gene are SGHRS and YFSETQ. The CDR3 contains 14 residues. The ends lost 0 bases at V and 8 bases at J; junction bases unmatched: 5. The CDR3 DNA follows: TGCGCCAGCAGCTTGGAGGGGACAGGGAAAGGCTACACCTTC. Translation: CASSLEGTGKGYTF.

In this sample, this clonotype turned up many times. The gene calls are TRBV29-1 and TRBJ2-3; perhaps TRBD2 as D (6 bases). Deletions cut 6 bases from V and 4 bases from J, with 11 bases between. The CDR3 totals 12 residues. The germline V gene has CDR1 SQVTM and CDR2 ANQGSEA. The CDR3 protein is CSVEGEADTQYF. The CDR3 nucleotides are TGCAGCGTGGAGGGAGAGGCAGATACGCAGTATTTT.

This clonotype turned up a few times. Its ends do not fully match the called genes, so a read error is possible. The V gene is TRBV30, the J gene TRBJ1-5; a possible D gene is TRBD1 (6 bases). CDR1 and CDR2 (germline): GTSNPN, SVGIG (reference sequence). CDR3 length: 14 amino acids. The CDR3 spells CAWSGGAFAQPQNF. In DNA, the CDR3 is TGTGCCTGGAGTGGGGGGGCGTTTGCTCAGCCCCAGAATTTT. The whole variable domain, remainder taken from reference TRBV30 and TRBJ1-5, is SQTIHQWPATLVQPVGSPLSLECTVEGTSNPNLYWYRQAAGRGLQLLFYSVGIGQISSEVPQNLSASRPQDRQFILSSKKLLLSDSGFYLCAWSGGAFAQPQNFGDGTRLSIL.